The clone carrying this T cell receptor beta chain appeared a single time. Sequenced by immunoSEQ multiplex PCR; TCRdb stores in-frame clones only, minus some. Here the sample spans approximately 170,000 clones, 88% being singletons. These data belong to a study of blood T cell repertoires in COVID-19. Study details: Sources were T cells, B-cell-depleted T cells, or PBMCs; the material itself was cDNA or gDNA.

Living in 20 to 30 US areas, the participants were between roughly 18 and 95 years of age. This CDR3 is built from 16 residues. Trimming took 0 bases from V and 8 from J, leaving 19 bases between them. Germline V CDR1 and CDR2: ENHRY, SYGVKD. The sequence was collected from a woman between 18 and 29 years old who had recovered from COVID-19. The V call is TRBV10-3, the J call TRBJ1-2, with D maybe TRBD1 (6 bases). Sequenced material: PBMCs or T cells enriched from blood (not recorded which). The CDR3 nucleotides read TGTGCCATCAGTGAGTCGTGGACAGCCTCAAGAGGGGGCTACACCTTC. Protein sequence: CAISESWTASRGGYTF.